The present T cell receptor (beta chain) was sequenced within a study of shared clonotypes between healthy human individuals. The CDR3 is 18 residues long. The germline V gene encodes CDR1 SNHLY and CDR2 FYNNEI. V was clipped by 6 bases and J by 0 bases, with 21 bases between them. The data were produced by immunoSEQ multiplex PCR, yet TCRdb's version contains in-frame clones alone and is incomplete. The table has fewer than 800,000 clones, around 90% seen once. General observations from the study: Limited genetic and exposure-history diversity came from having few donors. Clonotype sharing among donors was thought likely to change with sequencing depth.

Comment on this clone: Its antigen is still unknown.

Naive CD8 cells were CD45RO-negative, positively selected for CCR7, excluding terminally differentiated effector memory CD45RA+ cells. Sequencing was done on a sample of naive CD8+ T cells sorted from blood. The chain uses TRBV2 and TRBJ2-4; no clear D. The TCR was taken from a young man in good health. Here the CDR3 reads CASRGSGSPNLAKNIQYF. The CDR3 DNA reads as TGTGCCAGCAGGGGCTCTGGCAGCCCAAACTTAGCCAAAAACATTCAGTACTTC.